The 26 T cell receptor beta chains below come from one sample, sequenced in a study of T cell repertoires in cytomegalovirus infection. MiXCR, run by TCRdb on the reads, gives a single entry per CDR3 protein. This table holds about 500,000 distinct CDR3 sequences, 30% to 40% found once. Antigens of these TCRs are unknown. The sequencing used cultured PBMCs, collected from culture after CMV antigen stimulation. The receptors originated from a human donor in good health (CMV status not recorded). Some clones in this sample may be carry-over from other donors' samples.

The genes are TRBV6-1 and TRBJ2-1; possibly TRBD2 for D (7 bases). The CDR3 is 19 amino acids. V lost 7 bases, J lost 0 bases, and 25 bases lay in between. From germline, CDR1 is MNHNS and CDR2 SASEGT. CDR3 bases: TGTGCCAGCAAACGTGGGGGGGGACACCCCGGGGGCTCCTACAATGAGCAGTTCTTC. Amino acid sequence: CASKRGGGHPGGSYNEQFF.

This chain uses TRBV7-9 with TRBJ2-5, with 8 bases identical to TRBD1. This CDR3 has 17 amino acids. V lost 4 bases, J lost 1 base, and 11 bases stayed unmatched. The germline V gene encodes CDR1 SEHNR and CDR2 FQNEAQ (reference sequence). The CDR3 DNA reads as TGTGCCAGCAGCTCTCCGGGACAGGATCCCCTCCAAGAGACCCAGTACTTC. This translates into CASSSPGQDPLQETQYF.

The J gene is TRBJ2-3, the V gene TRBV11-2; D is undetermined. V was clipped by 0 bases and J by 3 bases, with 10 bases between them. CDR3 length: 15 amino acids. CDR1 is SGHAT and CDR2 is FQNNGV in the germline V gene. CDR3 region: CASSLEGSITDTQYF. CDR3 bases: TGTGCCAGCAGCTTAGAGGGTAGTATTACAGATACGCAGTATTTT. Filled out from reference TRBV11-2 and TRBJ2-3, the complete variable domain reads EAGVAQSPRYKIIEKRQSVAFWCNPISGHATLYWYQQILGQGPKLLIQFQNNGVVDDSQLPKDRFSAERLKGVDSTLKIQPAKLEDSAVYLCASSLEGSITDTQYFGPGTRLTVL.

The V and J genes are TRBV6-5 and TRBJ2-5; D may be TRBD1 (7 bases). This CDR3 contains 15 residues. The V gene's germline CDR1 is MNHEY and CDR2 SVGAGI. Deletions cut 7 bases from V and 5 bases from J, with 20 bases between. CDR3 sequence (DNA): TGTGCCAGCATGCGGGACAGCGTACGTTGGGAGACCCAGTACTTC. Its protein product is CASMRDSVRWETQYF.

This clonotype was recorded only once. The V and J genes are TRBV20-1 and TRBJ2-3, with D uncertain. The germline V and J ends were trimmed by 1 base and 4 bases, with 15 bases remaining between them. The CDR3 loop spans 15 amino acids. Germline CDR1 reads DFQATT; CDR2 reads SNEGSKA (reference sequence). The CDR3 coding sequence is TGCAGTGCTAGAGCGTACCCCATGAGCCCAGATACGCAGTATTTT. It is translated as CSARAYPMSPDTQYF.

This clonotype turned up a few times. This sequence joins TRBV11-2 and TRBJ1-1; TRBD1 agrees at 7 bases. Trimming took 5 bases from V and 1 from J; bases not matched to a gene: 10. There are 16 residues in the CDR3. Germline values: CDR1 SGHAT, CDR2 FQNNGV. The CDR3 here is CASSGGLRTGNTEAFF. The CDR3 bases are TGTGCCAGCAGCGGAGGGCTCCGGACAGGGAACACTGAAGCTTTCTTT.

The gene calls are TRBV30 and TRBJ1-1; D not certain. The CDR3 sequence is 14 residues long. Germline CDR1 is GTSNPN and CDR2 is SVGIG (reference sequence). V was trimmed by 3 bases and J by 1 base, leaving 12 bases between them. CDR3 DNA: TGTGCCTGGAGCAAACCCCCAGCGAACACTGAAGCTTTCTTT. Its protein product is CAWSKPPANTEAFF.

This CDR3 is CASSLMTARTDTQYF. The CDR3 nucleotides read TGTGCCAGCAGCTTAATGACAGCCCGCACAGATACGCAGTATTTT. The V gene is TRBV7-6, the J gene TRBJ2-3; a weak D match, TRBD1 (5 bases). Germline V CDR1 and CDR2: SGHVS, FNYEAQ. The ends were cut back, 2 bases at V and 1 base at J, with 10 bases in the middle. The CDR3 extends over 15 amino acids.

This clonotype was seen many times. CDR3 nucleotide sequence: TGTGCCAGCAGCTTAGCGTTCGGGGGGACCAAAAACATTCAGTACTTC. The encoded protein is CASSLAFGGTKNIQYF. The V gene is TRBV7-8, the J gene TRBJ2-4; 7 positions match TRBD2. The V gene end was trimmed by 0 bases and the J gene end by 2 bases; junction bases not matched to a gene: 4. Germline lookup yields CDR1 SGHVS and CDR2 FQNEAQ. The CDR3 loop spans 16 amino acids. The variable domain in full, completed from reference TRBV7-8 and TRBJ2-4, reads GAGVSQSPRYKVAKRGQDVALRCDPISGHVSLFWYQQALGQGPEFLTYFQNEAQLDKSGLPSDRFFAERPEGSVSTLKIQRTQQEDSAVYLCASSLAFGGTKNIQYFGAGTRLSVL.

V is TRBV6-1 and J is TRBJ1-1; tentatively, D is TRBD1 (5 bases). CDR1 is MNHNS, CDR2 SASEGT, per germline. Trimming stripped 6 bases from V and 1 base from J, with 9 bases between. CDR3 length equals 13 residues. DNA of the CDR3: TGTGCCAGCAGGTACGGGACGAACACTGAAGCTTTCTTT. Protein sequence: CASRYGTNTEAFF.

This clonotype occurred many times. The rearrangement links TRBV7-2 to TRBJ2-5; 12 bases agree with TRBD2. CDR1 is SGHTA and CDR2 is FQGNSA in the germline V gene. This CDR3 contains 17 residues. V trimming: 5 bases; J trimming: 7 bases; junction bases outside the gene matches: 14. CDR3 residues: CASSGWGLAGPVMTQYF. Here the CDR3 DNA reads TGTGCCAGCAGCGGCTGGGGACTAGCGGGCCCGGTGATGACCCAGTACTTC.

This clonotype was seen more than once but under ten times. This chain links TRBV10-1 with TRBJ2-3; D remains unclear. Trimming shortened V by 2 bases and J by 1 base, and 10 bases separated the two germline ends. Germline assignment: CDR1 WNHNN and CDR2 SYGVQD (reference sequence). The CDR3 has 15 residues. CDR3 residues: CASSEDSVRTDTQYF. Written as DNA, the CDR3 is TGCGCCAGCAGTGAGGACTCTGTACGCACAGATACGCAGTATTTT.

CDR3 nucleotides: TGTGCCAGTAGTATTACCTCAACTTCCAATCAGCCCCAGCATTTT. Translation: CASSITSTSNQPQHF. V gene TRBV19 combines with J gene TRBJ1-5; no firm D call. Trimming stripped 3 bases from V and 3 bases from J, with 12 bases between. The CDR3 is made up of 15 amino acids. CDR1 is LNHDA and CDR2 is SQIVND in the germline V gene (reference sequence).

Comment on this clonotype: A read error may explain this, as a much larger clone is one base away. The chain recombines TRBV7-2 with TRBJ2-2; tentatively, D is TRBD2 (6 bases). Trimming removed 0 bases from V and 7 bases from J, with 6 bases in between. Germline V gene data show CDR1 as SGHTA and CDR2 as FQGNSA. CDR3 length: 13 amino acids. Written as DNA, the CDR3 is TGTGCCAGCAGCTTAGCGCGGGACGGGGAGCTGTTTTTT. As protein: CASSLARDGELFF.

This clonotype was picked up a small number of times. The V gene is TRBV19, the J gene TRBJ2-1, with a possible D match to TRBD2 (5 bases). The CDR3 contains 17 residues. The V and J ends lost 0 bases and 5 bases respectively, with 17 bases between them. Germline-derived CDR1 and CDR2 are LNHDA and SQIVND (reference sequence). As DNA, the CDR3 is TGTGCCAGTAGTATAGACGAGGACGGCGGACTTCACAATGAGCAGTTCTTC. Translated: CASSIDEDGGLHNEQFF.

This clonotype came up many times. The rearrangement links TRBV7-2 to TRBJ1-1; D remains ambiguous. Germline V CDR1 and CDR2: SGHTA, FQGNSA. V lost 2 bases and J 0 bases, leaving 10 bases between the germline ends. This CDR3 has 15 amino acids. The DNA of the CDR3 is TGTGCCAGCAGCTTACGGCGGCTAATGAACACTGAAGCTTTCTTT. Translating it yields CASSLRRLMNTEAFF.

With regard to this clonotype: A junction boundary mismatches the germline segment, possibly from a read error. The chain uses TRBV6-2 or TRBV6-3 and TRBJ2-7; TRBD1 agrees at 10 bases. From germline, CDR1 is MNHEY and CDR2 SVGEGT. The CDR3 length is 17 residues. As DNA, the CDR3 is TGTGCCAGCAGTTACCTTGCAGGGACAGGGGACTCCCACGAGCAGTACTTC. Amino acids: CASSYLAGTGDSHEQYF.

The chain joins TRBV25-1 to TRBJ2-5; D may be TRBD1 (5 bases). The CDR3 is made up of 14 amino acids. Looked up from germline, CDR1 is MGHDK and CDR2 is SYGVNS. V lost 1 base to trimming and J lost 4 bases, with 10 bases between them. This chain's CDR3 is CASSESAGSETQYF. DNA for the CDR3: TGTGCCAGCAGTGAATCGGCAGGGTCAGAGACCCAGTACTTC.

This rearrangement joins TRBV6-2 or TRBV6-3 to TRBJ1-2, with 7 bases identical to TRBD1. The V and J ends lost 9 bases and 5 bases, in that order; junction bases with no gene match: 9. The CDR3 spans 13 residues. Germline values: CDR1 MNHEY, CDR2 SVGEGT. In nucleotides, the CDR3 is TGTGCCAGTCTGGACAGGCCCGGTTATGGCTACACCTTC. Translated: CASLDRPGYGYTF.

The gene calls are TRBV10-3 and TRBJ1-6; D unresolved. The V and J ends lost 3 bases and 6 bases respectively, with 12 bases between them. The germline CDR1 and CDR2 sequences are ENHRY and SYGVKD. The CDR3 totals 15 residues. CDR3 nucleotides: TGTGCCATCAGTGAACGGCAGAACTTTAATTCACCCCTCCACTTT. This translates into CAISERQNFNSPLHF.

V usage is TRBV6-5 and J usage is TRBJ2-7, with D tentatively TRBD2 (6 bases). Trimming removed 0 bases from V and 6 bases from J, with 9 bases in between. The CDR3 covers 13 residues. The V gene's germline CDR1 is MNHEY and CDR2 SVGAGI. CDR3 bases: TGTGCCAGCAGTTACTCGCGACTAGTCGAGCAGTACTTC. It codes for CASSYSRLVEQYF.

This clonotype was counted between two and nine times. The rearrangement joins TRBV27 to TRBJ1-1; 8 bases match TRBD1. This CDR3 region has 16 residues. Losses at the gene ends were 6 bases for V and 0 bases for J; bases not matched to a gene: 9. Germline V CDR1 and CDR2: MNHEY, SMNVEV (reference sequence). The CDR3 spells CASSRRRQGMNTEAFF. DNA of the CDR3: TGTGCCAGCAGCCGCCGCCGACAGGGGATGAACACTGAAGCTTTCTTT.

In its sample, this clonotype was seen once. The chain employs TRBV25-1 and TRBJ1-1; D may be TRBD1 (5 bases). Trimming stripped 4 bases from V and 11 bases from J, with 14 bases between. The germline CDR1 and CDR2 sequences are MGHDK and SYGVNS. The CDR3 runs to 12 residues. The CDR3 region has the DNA TGTGCCAGCAGTGGGTTGACAGCAACGGCTTTCTTT. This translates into CASSGLTATAFF.

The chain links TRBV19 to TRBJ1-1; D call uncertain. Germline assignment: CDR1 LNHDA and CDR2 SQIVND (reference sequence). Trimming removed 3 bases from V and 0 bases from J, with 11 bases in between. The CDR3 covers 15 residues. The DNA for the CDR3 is TGTGCCAGTAGTATTTTAGGAGGAATGAACACTGAAGCTTTCTTT. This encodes CASSILGGMNTEAFF. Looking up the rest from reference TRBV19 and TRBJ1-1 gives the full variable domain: DGGITQSPKYLFRKEGQNVTLSCEQNLNHDAMYWYRQDPGQGLRLIYYSQIVNDFQKGDIAEGYSVSREKKESFPLTVTSAQKNPTAFYLCASSILGGMNTEAFFGQGTRLTVV.

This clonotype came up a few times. The CDR3: CASSRVVPWDEQFF. The CDR3 DNA is TGTGCCAGCAGCCGGGTAGTCCCGTGGGATGAGCAGTTCTTC. This chain uses TRBV7-8 with TRBJ2-1; no clear D gene. The germline CDR1 and CDR2 sequences are SGHVS and FQNEAQ. This CDR3 region has 14 residues. V gave up 5 bases and J gave up 8 bases, with 16 bases separating them.

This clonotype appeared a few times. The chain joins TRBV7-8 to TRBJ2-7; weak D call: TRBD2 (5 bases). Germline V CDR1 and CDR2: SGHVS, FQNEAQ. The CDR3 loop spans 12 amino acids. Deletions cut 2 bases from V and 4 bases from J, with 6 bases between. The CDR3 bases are TGTGCCAGCAGCTTATCGGGGTACGAGCAGTACGTC. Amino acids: CASSLSGYEQYV.